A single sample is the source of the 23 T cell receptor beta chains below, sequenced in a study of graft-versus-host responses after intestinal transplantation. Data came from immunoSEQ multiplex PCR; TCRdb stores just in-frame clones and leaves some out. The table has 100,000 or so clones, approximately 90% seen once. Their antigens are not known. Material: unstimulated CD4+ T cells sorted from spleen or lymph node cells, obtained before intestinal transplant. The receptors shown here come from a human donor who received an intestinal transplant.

As DNA, the CDR3 is TGTGCCAGCAGCCGACAGGGGAGGTTAGAGACCCAGTACTTC. This sequence encodes CASSRQGRLETQYF. This chain connects TRBV11-3 to TRBJ2-5, with 8 bases fitting TRBD1. V was clipped by 5 bases and J by 4 bases; unmatched bases: 6. From germline, CDR1 is SGHNT and CDR2 YENEEA. The CDR3 has 14 amino acids.

The CDR3 DNA reads as TGTGCCAGCAGCGTATGGACAGGGGGCTATGGCTACACCTTC. Translated, it gives CASSVWTGGYGYTF. This chain links TRBV9 with TRBJ1-2, with 10 nucleotides matching TRBD1. Germline V gene sequence: CDR1 SGDLS, CDR2 YYNGEE. The CDR3 loop spans 14 amino acids. Losses at the gene ends were 1 base for V and 4 bases for J; bases not matched to a gene: 1.

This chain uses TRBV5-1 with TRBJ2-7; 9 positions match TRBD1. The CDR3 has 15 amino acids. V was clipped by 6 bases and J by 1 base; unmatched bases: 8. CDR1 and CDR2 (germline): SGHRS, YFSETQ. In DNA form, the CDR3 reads TGCGCCAGCACCTTAACCGGGACAGGGTCCTACGAGCAGTACTTC. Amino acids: CASTLTGTGSYEQYF. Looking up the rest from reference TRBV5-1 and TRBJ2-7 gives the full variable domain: KAGVTQTPRYLIKTRGQQVTLSCSPISGHRSVSWYQQTPGQGLQFLFEYFSETQRNKGNFPGRFSGRQFSNSRSEMNVSTLELGDSALYLCASTLTGTGSYEQYFGPGTRLTVT.

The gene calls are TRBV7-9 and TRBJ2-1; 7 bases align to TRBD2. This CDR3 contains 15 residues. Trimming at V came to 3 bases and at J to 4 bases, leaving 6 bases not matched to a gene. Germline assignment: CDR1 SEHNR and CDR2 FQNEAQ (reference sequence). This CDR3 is CASSFGGSDYNEQFF. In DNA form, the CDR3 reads TGTGCCAGCAGCTTCGGCGGGAGCGATTACAATGAGCAGTTCTTC.

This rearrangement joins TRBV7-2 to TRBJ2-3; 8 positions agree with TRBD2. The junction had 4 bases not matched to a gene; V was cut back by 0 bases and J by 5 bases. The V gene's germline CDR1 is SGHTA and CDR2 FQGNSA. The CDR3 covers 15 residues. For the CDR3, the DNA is TGTGCCAGCAGCTTAGCTAGCGGGGTAGGAGATACGCAGTATTTT. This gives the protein CASSLASGVGDTQYF.

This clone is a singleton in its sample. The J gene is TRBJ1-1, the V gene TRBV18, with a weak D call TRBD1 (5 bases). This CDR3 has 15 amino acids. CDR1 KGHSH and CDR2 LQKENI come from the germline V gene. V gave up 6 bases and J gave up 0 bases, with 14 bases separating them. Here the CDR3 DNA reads TGTGCCAGCTCTCTACAGGAGGGAATGAACACTGAAGCTTTCTTT. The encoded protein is CASSLQEGMNTEAFF.

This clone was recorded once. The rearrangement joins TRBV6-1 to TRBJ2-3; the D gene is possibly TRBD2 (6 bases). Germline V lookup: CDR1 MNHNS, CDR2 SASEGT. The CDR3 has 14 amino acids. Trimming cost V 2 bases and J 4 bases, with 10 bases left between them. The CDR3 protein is CASSEFAGPDTQYF. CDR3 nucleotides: TGTGCCAGCAGTGAATTCGCGGGACCAGATACGCAGTATTTT.

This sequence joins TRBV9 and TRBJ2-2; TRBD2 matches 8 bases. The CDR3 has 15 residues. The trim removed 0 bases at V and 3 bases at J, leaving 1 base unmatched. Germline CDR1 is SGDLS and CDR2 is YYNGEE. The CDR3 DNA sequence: TGTGCCAGCAGCGTAGTAGCGGGACACACCGGGGAGCTGTTTTTT. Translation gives CASSVVAGHTGELFF.

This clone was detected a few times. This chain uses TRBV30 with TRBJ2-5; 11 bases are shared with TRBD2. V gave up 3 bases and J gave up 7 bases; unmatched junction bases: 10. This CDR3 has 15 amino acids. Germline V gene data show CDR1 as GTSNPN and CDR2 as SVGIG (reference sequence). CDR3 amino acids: CAWSLLAGGRGTQYF. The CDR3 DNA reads TGTGCCTGGAGCCTCTTAGCGGGGGGGCGTGGGACCCAGTACTTC. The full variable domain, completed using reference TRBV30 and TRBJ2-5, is SQTIHQWPATLVQPVGSPLSLECTVEGTSNPNLYWYRQAAGRGLQLLFYSVGIGQISSEVPQNLSASRPQDRQFILSSKKLLLSDSGFYLCAWSLLAGGRGTQYFGPGTRLLVL.

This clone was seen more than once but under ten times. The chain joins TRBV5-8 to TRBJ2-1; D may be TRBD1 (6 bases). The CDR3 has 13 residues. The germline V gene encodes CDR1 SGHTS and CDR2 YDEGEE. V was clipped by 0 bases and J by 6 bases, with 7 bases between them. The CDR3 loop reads CASSLDRVNEQFF. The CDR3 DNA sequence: TGTGCCAGCAGCTTGGACAGGGTCAATGAGCAGTTCTTC.

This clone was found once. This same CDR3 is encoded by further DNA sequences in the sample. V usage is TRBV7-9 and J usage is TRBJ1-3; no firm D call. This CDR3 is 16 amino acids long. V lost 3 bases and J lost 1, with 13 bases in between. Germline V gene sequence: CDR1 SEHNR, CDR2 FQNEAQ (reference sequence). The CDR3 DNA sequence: TGTGCCAGCAGCTTTTATTTCCGGGGATCTGGAAACACCATATATTTT. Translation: CASSFYFRGSGNTIYF.

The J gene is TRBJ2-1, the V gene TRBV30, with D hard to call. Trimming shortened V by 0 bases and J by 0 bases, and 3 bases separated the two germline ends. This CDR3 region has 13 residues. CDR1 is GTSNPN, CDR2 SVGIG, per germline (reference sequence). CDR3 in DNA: TGTGCCTGGAGTGTACTCTCCTACAATGAGCAGTTCTTC. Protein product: CAWSVLSYNEQFF.

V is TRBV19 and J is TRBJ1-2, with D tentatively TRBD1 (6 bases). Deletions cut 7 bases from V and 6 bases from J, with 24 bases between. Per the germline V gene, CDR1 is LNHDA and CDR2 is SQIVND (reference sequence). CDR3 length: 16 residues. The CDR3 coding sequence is TGTGCCAGTACCAGGGGAATGGGCGTGATAGAGCATGGCTACACCTTC. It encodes CASTRGMGVIEHGYTF.

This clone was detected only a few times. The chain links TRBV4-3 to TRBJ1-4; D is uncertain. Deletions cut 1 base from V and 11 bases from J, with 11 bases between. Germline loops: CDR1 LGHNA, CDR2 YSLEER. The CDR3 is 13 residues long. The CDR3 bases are TGCGCCAGCAGCCAAGGTATAGAGAGCAAACTGTTTTTT. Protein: CASSQGIESKLFF.

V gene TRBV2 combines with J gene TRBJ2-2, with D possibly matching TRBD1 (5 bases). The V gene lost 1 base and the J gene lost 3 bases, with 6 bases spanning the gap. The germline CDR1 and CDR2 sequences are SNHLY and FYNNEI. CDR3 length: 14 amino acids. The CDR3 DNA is TGTGCCAGCAGTGAAGGGGGCTACACCGGGGAGCTGTTTTTT. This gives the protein CASSEGGYTGELFF.

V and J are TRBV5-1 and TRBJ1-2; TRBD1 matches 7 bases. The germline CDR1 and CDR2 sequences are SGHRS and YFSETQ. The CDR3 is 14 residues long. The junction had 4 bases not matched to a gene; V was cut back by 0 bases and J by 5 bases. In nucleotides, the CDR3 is TGCGCCAGCAGCTTGGGGGACAGCGAATATGGCTACACCTTC. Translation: CASSLGDSEYGYTF.

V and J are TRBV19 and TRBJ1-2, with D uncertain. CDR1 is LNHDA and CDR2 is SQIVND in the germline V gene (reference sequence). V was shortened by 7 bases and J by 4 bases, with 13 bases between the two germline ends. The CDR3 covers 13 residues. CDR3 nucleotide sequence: TGTGCCAGTACTGAGCAGGTCGGCTATGGCTACACCTTC. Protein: CASTEQVGYGYTF.

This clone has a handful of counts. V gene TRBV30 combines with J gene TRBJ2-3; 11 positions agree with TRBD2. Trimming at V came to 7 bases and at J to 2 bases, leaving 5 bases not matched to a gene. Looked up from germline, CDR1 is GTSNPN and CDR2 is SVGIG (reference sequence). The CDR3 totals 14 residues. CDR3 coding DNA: TGTGCCTTTCTAGCGGGGGGAGCCACAGATACGCAGTATTTT. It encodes CAFLAGGATDTQYF. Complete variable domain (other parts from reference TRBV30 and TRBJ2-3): SQTIHQWPATLVQPVGSPLSLECTVEGTSNPNLYWYRQAAGRGLQLLFYSVGIGQISSEVPQNLSASRPQDRQFILSSKKLLLSDSGFYLCAFLAGGATDTQYFGPGTRLTVL.

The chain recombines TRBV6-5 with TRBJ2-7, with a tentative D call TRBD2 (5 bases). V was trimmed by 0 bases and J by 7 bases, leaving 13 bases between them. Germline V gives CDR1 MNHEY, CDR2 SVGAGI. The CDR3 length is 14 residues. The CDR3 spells CASSYSPGEREQYF. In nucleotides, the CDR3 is TGTGCCAGCAGTTACTCACCCGGGGAAAGGGAGCAGTACTTC.

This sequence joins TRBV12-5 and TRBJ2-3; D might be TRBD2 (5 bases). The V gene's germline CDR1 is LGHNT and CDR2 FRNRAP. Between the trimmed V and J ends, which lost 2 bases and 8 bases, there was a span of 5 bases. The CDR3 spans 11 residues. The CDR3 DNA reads TGTGCTAGTGGTTTGCGGGGTACGCAGTATTTT. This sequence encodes CASGLRGTQYF.

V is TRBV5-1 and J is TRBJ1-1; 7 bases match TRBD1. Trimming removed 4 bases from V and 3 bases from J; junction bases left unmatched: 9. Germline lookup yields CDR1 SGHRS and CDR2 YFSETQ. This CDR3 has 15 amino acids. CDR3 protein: CASSRVRQGDTEAFF. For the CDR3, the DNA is TGCGCCAGCAGCCGTGTACGACAGGGTGACACTGAAGCTTTCTTT.

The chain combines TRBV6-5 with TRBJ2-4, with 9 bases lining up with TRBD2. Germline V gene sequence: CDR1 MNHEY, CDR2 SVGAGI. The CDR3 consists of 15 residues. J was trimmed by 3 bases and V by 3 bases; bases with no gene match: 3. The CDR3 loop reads CASSYRRGGKNIQYF. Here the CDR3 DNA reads TGTGCCAGCAGTTATCGGCGGGGGGGCAAAAACATTCAGTACTTC.

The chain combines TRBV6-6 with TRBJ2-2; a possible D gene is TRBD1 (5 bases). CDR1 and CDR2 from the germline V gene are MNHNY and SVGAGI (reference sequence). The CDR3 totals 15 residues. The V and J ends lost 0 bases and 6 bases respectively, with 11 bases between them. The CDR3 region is CASSYSIQGSGELFF. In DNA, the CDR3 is TGTGCCAGCAGTTACTCGATTCAGGGATCCGGGGAGCTGTTTTTT.